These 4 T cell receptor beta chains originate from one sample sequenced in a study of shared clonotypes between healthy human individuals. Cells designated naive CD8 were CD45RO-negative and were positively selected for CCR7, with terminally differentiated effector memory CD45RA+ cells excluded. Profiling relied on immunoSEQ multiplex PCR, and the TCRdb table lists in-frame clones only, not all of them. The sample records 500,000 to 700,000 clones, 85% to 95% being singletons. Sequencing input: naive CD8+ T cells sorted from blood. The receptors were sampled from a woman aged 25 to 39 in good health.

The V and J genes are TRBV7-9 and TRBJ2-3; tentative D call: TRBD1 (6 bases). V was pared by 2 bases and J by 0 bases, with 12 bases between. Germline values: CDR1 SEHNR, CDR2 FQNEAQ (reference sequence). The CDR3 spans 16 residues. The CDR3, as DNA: TGTGCCAGCAGCTTATCGGACAGCCTAAGCACAGATACGCAGTATTTT. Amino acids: CASSLSDSLSTDTQYF.

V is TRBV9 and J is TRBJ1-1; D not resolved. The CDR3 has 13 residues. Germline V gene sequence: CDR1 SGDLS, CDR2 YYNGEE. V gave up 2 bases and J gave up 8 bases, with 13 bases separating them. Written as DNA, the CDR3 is TGTGCCAGCAGCGTTCCTCCTTGGAAAGAAGCTTTCTTT. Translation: CASSVPPWKEAFF.

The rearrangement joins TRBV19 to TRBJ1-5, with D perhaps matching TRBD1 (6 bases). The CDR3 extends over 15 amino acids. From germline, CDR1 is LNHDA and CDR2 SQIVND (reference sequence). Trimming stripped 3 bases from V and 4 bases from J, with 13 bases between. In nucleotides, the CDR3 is TGTGCCAGTAGTATTGAGGGACACTATAATCAGCCCCAGCATTTT. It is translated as CASSIEGHYNQPQHF.

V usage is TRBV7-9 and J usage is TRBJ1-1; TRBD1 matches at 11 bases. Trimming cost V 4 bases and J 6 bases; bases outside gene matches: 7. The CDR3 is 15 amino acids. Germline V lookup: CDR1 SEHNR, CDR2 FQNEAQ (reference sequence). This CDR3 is CASSYPGQGVAEAFF. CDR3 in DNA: TGTGCCAGCAGCTACCCGGGACAGGGGGTTGCTGAAGCTTTCTTT.